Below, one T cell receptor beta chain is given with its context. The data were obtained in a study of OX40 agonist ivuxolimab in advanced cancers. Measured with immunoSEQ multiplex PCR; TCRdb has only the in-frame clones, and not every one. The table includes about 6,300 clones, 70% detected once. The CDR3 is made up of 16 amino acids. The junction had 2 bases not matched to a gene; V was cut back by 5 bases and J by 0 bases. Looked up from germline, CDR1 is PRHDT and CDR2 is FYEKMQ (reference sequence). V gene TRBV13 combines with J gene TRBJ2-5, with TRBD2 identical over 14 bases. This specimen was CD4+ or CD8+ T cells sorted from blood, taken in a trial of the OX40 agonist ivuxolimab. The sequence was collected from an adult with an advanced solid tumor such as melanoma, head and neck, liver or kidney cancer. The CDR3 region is CASSPGLAGDQETQYF. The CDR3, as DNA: TGTGCCAGCAGCCCGGGACTAGCGGGGGACCAAGAGACCCAGTACTTC.